This T cell receptor beta chain was captured in a study of T cell changes during pregnancy in multiple sclerosis. The CDR3 is made up of 21 amino acids. The V gene end was trimmed by 1 base and the J gene end by 0 bases; junction bases not matched to a gene: 15. Germline CDR1 is LGHNT and CDR2 is FRNRAP. Using immunoSEQ multiplex PCR, the repertoire was profiled, and TCRdb retains in-frame clones only, with some absent. Here the sample spans approximately 69,000 clones, approximately 94% being singletons. The TCR sequence derives from a female donor with multiple sclerosis, enrolled in a pregnancy study. Sequences were derived from peripheral blood, sampled in the third trimester of pregnancy. The V call is TRBV12-5, the J call TRBJ2-3; 11 bases fit TRBD2. The CDR3 region has the DNA TGTGCTAGTGGTTTGGGGACTGGGTTAGCGGGGGGGACGACTAGCACAGATACGCAGTATTTT. Translation: CASGLGTGLAGGTTSTDTQYF.